The present T cell receptor (beta chain) was sequenced within a study of T cell clonality in common variable immunodeficiency. Notes on the study in general: Compared with healthy controls, CVID subjects showed increased TCRbeta clonality, mostly in about a third. The cause of increased CVID clonality remains unclear without subpopulation sequencing.

Blood samples were heparinized, 5 to 8 ml per donor. Sequencing used immunoSEQ multiplex PCR; TCRdb keeps in-frame clones, though not all of them. The sample includes 80,000 or so clones, none of them occurring once. This clone was recorded many times. Its target is not known. The read falls 3 residues short of the CDR3 end, and the missing part is taken from the germline J gene. V gave up 1 base and J gave up 7 bases, with 28 bases separating them. CDR3 length: 19 amino acids. Germline V gene data show CDR1 as SGHTA and CDR2 as FQGTGA. The source material was peripheral blood mononuclear cells. V is TRBV7-3 and J is TRBJ1-2, with D perhaps matching TRBD1 (6 bases). The receptor was derived from a person aged 18 to 75 in good health. The CDR3 sequence: CASSLIGTPTDRPGGGYTF. Incomplete CDR3 DNA: TGTGCCAGCAGCTTAATTGGAACTCCTACCGACAGGCCAGGTGGTGGC.